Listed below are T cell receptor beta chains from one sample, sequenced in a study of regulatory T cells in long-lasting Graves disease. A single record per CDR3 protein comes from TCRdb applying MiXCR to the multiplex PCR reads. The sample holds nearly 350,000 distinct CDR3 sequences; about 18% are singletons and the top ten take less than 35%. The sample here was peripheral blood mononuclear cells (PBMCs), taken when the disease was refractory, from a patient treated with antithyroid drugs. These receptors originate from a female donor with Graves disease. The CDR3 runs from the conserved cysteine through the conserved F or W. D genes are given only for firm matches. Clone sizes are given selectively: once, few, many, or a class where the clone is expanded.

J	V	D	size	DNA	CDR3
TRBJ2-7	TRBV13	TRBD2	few	TGTGCCAGCAGCCTTGCGTCTCGGGGACTAGCGACCTTGACCTACGAGCAGTACTTC	CASSLASRGLATLTYEQYF
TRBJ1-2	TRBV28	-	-	TGTGCCAGCAGTAGGACAGTGTCCAACTATGGCTACGCCTTC	CASSRTVSNYGYAF
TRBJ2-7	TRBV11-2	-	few	TGTGCCAGCAGCTTAGGGCAGTGGTACGAGCAGTACTTC	CASSLGQWYEQYF
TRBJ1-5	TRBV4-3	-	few	TGCGCCAGCAGCCAAGTTTGGGGCGGGGGAGTCGGTCAGCCCCAGCATTTT	CASSQVWGGGVGQPQHF
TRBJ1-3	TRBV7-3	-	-	TGTGCCAGCAGCGCAGGGACCGGAAACACCATATATTTT	CASSAGTGNTIYF
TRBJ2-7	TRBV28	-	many	TGTGCCAGCAGTTTGGAATTTGGAGGGTCCGTCGAGCAGTACTTC	CASSLEFGGSVEQYF
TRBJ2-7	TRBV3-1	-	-	TGTGCCAGCAGCCCCCAAGCTAGCTCCTACGAGCAGTACTTC	CASSPQASSYEQYF
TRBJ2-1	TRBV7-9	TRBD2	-	TGTGCCAGCAGCTCACCGGGACTAGCGGTAGACAATGAGCAGTTCTTC	CASSSPGLAVDNEQFF
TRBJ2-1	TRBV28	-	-	TGTGTCGTACCAACCCCCACCGCTGGGCAGTTCTTC	CVVPTPTAGQFF
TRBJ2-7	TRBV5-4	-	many	TGTGCCAGCAGCTTGGACCAGGGATACGAGCAGTACTTC	CASSLDQGYEQYF
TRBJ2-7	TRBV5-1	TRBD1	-	TGCGCCAGCAGCTGGGACAGGTACCCCTACGAGCAGTACTTC	CASSWDRYPYEQYF
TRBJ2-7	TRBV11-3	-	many	TGTGCCAGCGGTCAGGAGATGGACTACGAGCAGTACTTC	CASGQEMDYEQYF
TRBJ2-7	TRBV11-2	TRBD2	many	TGTGCCAGCAGCTTAGCTCAAGGACTAGCGAACTTC	CASSLAQGLANF
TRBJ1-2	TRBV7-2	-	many	TGTGCCAGCAGCTTACTTCCCCGACAGCCTAACTATGGCTACACCTTC	CASSLLPRQPNYGYTF
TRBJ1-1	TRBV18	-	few	TGTGCCAGCTCACCATTTGCCAGGGAAAATACTGAAGCTTTCTTT	CASSPFARENTEAFF
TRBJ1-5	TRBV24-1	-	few	TGTGCCACCAGTGATTTGGGGCGAGTGGCGAATCAGCCCCAGCATTTT	CATSDLGRVANQPQHF
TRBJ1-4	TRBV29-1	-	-	TGCAGCGTTGGTCGGGGAACTAATGAAAAACTGTTTTTT	CSVGRGTNEKLFF
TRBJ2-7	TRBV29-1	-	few	TGCAGCGCCACCCCCGGGACGGATCGCGGCGAGCAGTACTTC	CSATPGTDRGEQYF
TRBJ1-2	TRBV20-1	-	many	TGCAGTGCTAGAGCCCAAAGGATCTTGGGCTACACCTTC	CSARAQRILGYTF
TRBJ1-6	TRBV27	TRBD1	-	TGTGCCAGCAGTTTAAGACAGGGGTTGGATTCACCCCTCCACTTT	CASSLRQGLDSPLHF
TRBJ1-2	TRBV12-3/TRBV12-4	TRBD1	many	TGTGCCAGCAGTTCCGGGACAGGGAACTATGGCTACACCTTC	CASSSGTGNYGYTF
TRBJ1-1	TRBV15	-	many	TGTGCCACCAGCAAAGACAGGCTCATGAACACTGAAGCTTTCTTT	CATSKDRLMNTEAFF
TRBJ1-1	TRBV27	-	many	TGTGCCAGCAGTCCCCAGCAGTTTTTTTCTACTGAAGCTTTCTTT	CASSPQQFFSTEAFF
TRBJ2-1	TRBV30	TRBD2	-	TGTGCCTGGAGTGTACTAAGCGGGAGGTACAATGAGCAGTTCTTC	CAWSVLSGRYNEQFF
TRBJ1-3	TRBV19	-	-	TGTGCCAGTAGGGCGATGACAGGTCCTGGAAACACCATATATTTT	CASRAMTGPGNTIYF
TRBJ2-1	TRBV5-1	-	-	TGCGCCAGCTACCATGTACAGGGGAGGGTCAATGAGCAGTTCTTC	CASYHVQGRVNEQFF
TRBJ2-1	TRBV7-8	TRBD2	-	TGTGCCAGCAGCTTAGCGGCTAGGACTAGCGGGAGGCGAGATGAGCAGTTCTTC	CASSLAARTSGRRDEQFF
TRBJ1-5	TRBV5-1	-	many	TGCGCCAGCAGCTTGGGTTTTGGGCATCAGCCCCAGCATTTT	CASSLGFGHQPQHF
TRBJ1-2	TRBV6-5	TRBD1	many	TGTGCCAGCAGTTACGGGACAGGGGATCCAGACCTTGGCTACACCTTC	CASSYGTGDPDLGYTF
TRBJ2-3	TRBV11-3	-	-	TGTGCCAGCAGCCACCCCGGGACCCGCACAGATACGCAGTATTTT	CASSHPGTRTDTQYF
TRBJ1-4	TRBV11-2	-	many	TGTGCCAGCAGCCAACCATTAGAAAAACTGTTTTTT	CASSQPLEKLFF
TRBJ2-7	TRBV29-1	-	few	TGCAGCGTTGAAGATGGTGACCTGAGCTCCTACGAGCAGTACTTC	CSVEDGDLSSYEQYF
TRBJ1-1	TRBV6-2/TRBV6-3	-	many	TGTGCCAGCCCCCAGGGACCCTTGAACACTGAAGCTTTCTTT	CASPQGPLNTEAFF
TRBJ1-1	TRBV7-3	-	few	TGTGCCAGCAGCTTACAGGTCCGGGGCACTGAAGCTTTCTTT	CASSLQVRGTEAFF
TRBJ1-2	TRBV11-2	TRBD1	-	TGTGCCAGCAGCTTGGGGGACAGGGCGGCCGGCTACACCTTC	CASSLGDRAAGYTF
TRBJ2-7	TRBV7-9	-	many	TGTGCCAGCAGCAAAATGGGCCCTGCCTACGAGCAGTACTTC	CASSKMGPAYEQYF
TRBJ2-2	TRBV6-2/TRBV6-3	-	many	TGTGCCAGCAGTTTGGGGCCGGGGTCCGGGGAGCTGTTTTTT	CASSLGPGSGELFF
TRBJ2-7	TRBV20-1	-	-	TGCAGTGCTAGACCCCCCGTATCGTTCGTCTACGAGCAGTACTTC	CSARPPVSFVYEQYF
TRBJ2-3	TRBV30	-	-	TGTGCCTGGAGTGTACTGGGACCGCCGGGGGCGGATACGCAGTATTTT	CAWSVLGPPGADTQYF
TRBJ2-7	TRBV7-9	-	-	TGTGCCAGCAGCTTAGGCCCAGGCTCCCCCTCCTACGAGCAGTACTTC	CASSLGPGSPSYEQYF
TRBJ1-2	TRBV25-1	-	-	TGTGCCAGCAGTGCCGGACGGATCTATGGCTACACCTTC	CASSAGRIYGYTF
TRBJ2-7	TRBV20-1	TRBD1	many	TGCAGTGCTAGAGGGGGACAGGGGTGGGATGAGCAGTACTTC	CSARGGQGWDEQYF
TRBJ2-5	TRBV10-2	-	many	TGCGCCAGCAGTGAACCGGGTTCAGAGACCCAGTACTTC	CASSEPGSETQYF
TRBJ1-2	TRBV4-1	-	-	TGCGCCAGCAGCCAAGTAAATAGGGCGGGTGGCGGCTACACCTTC	CASSQVNRAGGGYTF
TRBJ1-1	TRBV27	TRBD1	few	TGTGCCAGCAGCCAGACAGGGGATTGGGGCACTGAAGCTTTCTTT	CASSQTGDWGTEAFF
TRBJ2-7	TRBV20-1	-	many	TGCAGTGCTAGAGATCCCAGGGGCGGCTACGAGCAGTACTTC	CSARDPRGGYEQYF
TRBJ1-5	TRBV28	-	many	TGTGCCAGCAGTTTGAGGAATCGCAATCAGCCCCAGCATTTT	CASSLRNRNQPQHF
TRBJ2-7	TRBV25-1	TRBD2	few	TGTGCCAGCAGTGATTCCGCTAGCGGGAGGGCTTACGAGCAGTACTTC	CASSDSASGRAYEQYF
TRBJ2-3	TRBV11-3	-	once	TGTGCCAGCAGCTTCCGGGAGCCCCTTTTCCCCGGTACGCAGTATTTT	CASSFREPLFPGTQYF
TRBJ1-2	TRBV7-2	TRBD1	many	TGTGCCAGCAGCTTAACGCGACAGGGTTATGCGAACTATGGCTACACCTTC	CASSLTRQGYANYGYTF
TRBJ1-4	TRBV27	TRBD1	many	TGTGCCAGCAAAGACAGGGCAGTTGAAAAACTGTTTTTT	CASKDRAVEKLFF